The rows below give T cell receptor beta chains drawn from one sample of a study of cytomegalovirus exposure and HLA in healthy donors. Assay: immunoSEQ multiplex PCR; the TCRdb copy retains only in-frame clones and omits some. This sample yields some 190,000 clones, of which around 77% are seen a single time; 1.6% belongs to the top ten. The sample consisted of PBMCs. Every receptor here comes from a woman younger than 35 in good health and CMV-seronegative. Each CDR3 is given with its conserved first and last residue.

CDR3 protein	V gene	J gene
CASSFRTESSYNSPLHF	TRBV27	TRBJ1-6
CASSSLISQGARVGNEQFF	TRBV5-1	TRBJ2-1
CASSQGQGGNQPQHF	TRBV4-1	TRBJ1-5
CASSDGQGYYEQYF	TRBV9	TRBJ2-7
CASSVTGQYNSPLHF	TRBV9	TRBJ1-6
CASSYRDRGHYEQYF	TRBV6-5	NA
CASSGSLDSPANYGYTF	TRBV2	TRBJ1-2
CASSELAGANTEAFF	TRBV25-1	TRBJ1-1
CASSPQVSGNTIYF	TRBV5-4	TRBJ1-3
CASSSDRGAFF	TRBV7-9	TRBJ1-1
CASSYDGENEKLFF	TRBV6-5	TRBJ1-4
CASGDRGPNYGYTF	TRBV19	TRBJ1-2
CASSNEADTEAFF	TRBV7-9	TRBJ1-1
CASNGLTAKGNTIYF	TRBV28	TRBJ1-3
CASSFGAGFAGELFF	TRBV7-3	TRBJ2-2
CASSFLDRIYEQYF	TRBV23-1	TRBJ2-7
CASSLGQAGTDTQYF	TRBV7-8	TRBJ2-3
CASSSGLAGGLGDEQFF	TRBV11-3	TRBJ2-1
CASSQDGQPNYGYTF	TRBV4-1	TRBJ1-2
CASSFGDRAGYNEQFF	TRBV5-1	TRBJ2-1
CSVEENPIDIEQFF	TRBV29-1	TRBJ2-1
CASSSKDRGPSYEQYF	TRBV7-6	TRBJ2-7
CASSLVGGDGYTF	TRBV5-6	TRBJ1-2
CASSLEDSNQPQHF	TRBV5-1	TRBJ1-5
CASATRVPSTDTQYF	TRBV28	TRBJ2-3
CASSLSGTGVPEAFF	TRBV28	TRBJ1-1
CASGDGQGRSQPQHF	TRBV28	TRBJ1-5
CAWSRDSGNTEAFF	TRBV30	TRBJ1-1
CASSPQDRDFHEQYF	TRBV28	TRBJ2-7
CASSFQQGQKTQYF	TRBV7-9	TRBJ2-5
CASSRAGRDYNEQFF	TRBV19	TRBJ2-1
CASSYQQGGDYGYTF	TRBV6-6	TRBJ1-2
CASSVGTGVNYEQYF	TRBV18	TRBJ2-7
CASSQDSVAGGTDYEQYF	TRBV4-2	TRBJ2-7
CASSPRGGSVYNEQFF	TRBV9	TRBJ2-1
CASSPGQGAGSEAFF	TRBV18	TRBJ1-1
CSVSQGRNTEAFF	TRBV29-1	TRBJ1-1
CASRDRSRNEQFF	TRBV6-5	TRBJ2-1
CATAPAWAGIHTTNEKLFF	TRBV10-3	TRBJ1-4
CASTTTSNPGYEQYF	TRBV2	TRBJ2-7
CASSLVGQVTGELFF	TRBV5-4	TRBJ2-2
CASSPLRPGTGNNEQFF	TRBV14	TRBJ2-1